This T cell receptor (beta chain) is from a study of early T cells in non-severe SARS-CoV-2 infection. V was clipped by 6 bases and J by 4 bases; unmatched bases: 7. From germline, CDR1 is SEHNR and CDR2 FQNEAQ (reference sequence). This CDR3 spans 15 amino acids. MiXCR, run by TCRdb on the 5' RACE reads, gives a single entry per CDR3 protein. The sample consists of 70,000 to 85,000 distinct CDR3 sequences, over 9% of them appearing once. Notes on the study in general: Matches to VDJdb favored anti-spike CD8 responses and missed private and CD4 specificities.

This clonotype has ten or more counts. Its matching antigen is unknown. The receptor was derived from an adult who was a healthcare worker with PCR-confirmed SARS-CoV-2 infection or an uninfected control (not recorded which). The chain joins TRBV7-9 to TRBJ1-5, with 9 bases matching TRBD1. The sample comprised whole blood. The CDR3 here is CASSSGTGINQPQHF. The DNA for the CDR3 is TGTGCCAGCAGTTCCGGGACAGGGATTAATCAGCCCCAGCATTTT.